This TCR beta chain is from a study of cytomegalovirus exposure and HLA in healthy donors. Overall study results and limits: Testing in vitro showed a few CMV-associated chains specific for CMV antigens. Across all donors, roughly uniform sequencing depth was an assumption of the presence/absence analyses. Several V segments, TRBV6-2 and TRBV6-3 among them, could not be told apart and were dropped. The study had only CMV serostatus as immune exposure information.

As for this clone: Antigen unknown.

This CDR3 is built from 13 residues. Deletions cut 3 bases from V and 7 bases from J, with 12 bases between. Germline V gene lookup returns CDR1 MNHEY and CDR2 SMNVEV (reference sequence). 60 Vbeta and 13 Jbeta primers were used in PCR. Generated by immunoSEQ multiplex PCR, the TCRdb table keeps only in-frame clones and is missing some. In the table there are fewer than 200,000 clones, 81% of which are singletons. This TCR was recovered from a woman between 18 and 29 years old in good health and CMV-seronegative. This chain joins TRBV27 and TRBJ1-1; D might be TRBD1 (5 bases). Sequences were obtained from PBMCs. In DNA, the CDR3 is TGTGCCAGCAGTTTGGGGGGGGAGGATGAAGCTTTCTTT. This codes for CASSLGGEDEAFF.